This TCR beta chain is from a study of blood T cell repertoires in COVID-19. As handled by the study authors: It was from reference gene primer amplification that nucleated cell counts were estimated. Measured with immunoSEQ multiplex PCR; TCRdb has only the in-frame clones, and not every one. V and J calls and clone size are given by that table; D and trimming were obtained from the DNA. The data contain 140,000 or so clones, approximately 80% of them singletons. The CDR3 runs to 16 residues. V lost 4 bases, J lost 0 bases, and 13 bases lay in between. From germline, CDR1 is MNHEY and CDR2 SMNVEV (reference sequence).

The chain couples TRBV27 to TRBJ1-3; D uncertain. This TCR was sampled from a man aged 60 to 69 with active or convalescent COVID-19. Specimen: peripheral blood. The CDR3 DNA is TGTGCCAGCAGTTCCTTACTGAACCCCTCTGGAAACACCATATATTTT. Its translation is CASSSLLNPSGNTIYF.